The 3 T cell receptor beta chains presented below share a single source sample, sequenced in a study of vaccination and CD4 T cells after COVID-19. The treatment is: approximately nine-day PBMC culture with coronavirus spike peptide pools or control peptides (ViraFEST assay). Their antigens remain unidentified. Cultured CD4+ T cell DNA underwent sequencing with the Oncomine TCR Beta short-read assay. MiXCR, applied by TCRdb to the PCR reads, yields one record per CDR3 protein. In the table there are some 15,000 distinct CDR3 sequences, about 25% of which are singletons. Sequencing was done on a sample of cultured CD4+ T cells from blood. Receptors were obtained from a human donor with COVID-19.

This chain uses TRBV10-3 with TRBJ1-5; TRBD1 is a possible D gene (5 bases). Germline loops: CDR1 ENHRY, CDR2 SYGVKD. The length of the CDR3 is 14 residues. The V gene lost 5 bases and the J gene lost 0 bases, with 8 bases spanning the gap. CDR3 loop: CAISSGHSNQPQHF. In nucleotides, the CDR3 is TGTGCCATCAGTTCAGGGCATAGCAATCAGCCCCAGCATTTT.

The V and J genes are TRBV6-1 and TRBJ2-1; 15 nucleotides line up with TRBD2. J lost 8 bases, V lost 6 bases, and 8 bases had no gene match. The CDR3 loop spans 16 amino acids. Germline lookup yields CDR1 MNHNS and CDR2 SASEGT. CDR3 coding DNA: TGTGCCAGCAGGAAAAGGACTAGCGGGGGGGCCGATGAGCAGTTCTTC. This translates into CASRKRTSGGADEQFF.

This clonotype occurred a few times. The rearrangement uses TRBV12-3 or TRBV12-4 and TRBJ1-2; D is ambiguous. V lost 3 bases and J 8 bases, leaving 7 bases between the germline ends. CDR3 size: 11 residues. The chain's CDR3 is CASSFRLGYTF. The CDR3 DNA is TGTGCCAGCAGTTTTCGTCTGGGCTACACCTTC.